This T cell receptor (beta chain) originates from a study of T cells in Graves' hyperthyroidism and ophthalmopathy. Diagnosing involved the use of clinical symptoms, serum thyroxine and TRAb, thyroid ultrasound and orbital computed tomography. Looked up from germline, CDR1 is SGHRS and CDR2 is YFSETQ. CDR3 length: 15 residues. The V end was cut by 4 bases, the J end by 0 bases, with 12 bases between. Comments on this clonotype: Its antigen remains unknown.

Regions amplified from RNA transcripts were the TCR beta CDR3 regions. The primer set for the first-round RT-PCR of the TCR CDR3 was HTBI. TCRdb independently ran MiXCR on the multiplex PCR reads; one entry per CDR3 protein. The repertoire holds some 650,000 distinct CDR3 sequences, with around 16% as singletons. Overall study findings and caveats: The majority of expanded thyroid clonotypes above 0.001 also appeared in blood.

V is TRBV5-1 and J is TRBJ2-3; possible D gene TRBD1, 6 bases. The receptor's source is a woman aged 40 to 50 with Graves' ophthalmopathy. Specimen: blood. The CDR3: CASSPWGQSTDTQYF. The CDR3 DNA reads TGCGCCAGCAGCCCCTGGGGGCAGAGCACAGATACGCAGTATTTT.